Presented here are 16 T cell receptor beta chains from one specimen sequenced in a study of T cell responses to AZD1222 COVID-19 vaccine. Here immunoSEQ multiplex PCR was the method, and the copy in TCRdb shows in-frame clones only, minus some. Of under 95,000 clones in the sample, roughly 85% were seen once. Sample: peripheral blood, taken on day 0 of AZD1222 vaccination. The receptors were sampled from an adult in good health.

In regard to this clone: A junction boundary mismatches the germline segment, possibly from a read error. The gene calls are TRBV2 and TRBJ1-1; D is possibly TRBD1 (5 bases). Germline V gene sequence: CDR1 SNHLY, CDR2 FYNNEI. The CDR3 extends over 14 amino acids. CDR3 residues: CASSPGTGNAEAFF. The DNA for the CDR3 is TGTGCCAGCAGCCCCGGGACGGGGAACGCTGAAGCTTTCTTT.

The CDR3 nucleotides are TGTGCCAGCAGCTACCCCACTAGCGGGAAGCCAACTAGCACAGATACGCAGTATTTT. This sequence encodes CASSYPTSGKPTSTDTQYF. The chain recombines TRBV7-2 with TRBJ2-3, with TRBD2 matching 10 bases. The V gene's germline CDR1 is SGHTA and CDR2 FQGNSA. The CDR3 consists of 19 residues. J gave up 0 bases and V 4 bases, and 13 bases lay outside the gene matches.

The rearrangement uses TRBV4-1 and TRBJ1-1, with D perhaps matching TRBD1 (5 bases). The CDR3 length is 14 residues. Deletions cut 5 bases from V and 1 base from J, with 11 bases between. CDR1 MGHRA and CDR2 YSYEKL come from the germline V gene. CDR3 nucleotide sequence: TGCGCCAGCAGCTGGGAAAGGGGGAACACTGAAGCTTTCTTT. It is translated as CASSWERGNTEAFF.

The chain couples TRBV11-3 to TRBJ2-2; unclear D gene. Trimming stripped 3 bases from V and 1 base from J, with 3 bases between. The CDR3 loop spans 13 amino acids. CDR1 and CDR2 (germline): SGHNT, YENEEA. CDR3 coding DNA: TGTGCCAGCAGCTTGAAGAACACCGGGGAGCTGTTTTTT. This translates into CASSLKNTGELFF.

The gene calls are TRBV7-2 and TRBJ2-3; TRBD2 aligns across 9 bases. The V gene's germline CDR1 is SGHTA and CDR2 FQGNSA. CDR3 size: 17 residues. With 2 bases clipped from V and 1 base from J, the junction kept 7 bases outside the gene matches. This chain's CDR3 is CASSLFVAGGGTDTQYF. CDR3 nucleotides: TGTGCCAGCAGCTTATTTGTGGCGGGAGGGGGCACAGATACGCAGTATTTT.

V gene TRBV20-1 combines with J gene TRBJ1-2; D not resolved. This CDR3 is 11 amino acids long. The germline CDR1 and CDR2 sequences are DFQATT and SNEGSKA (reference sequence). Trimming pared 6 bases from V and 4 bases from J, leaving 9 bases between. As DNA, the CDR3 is TGCAGTGCCAGACAAGGCTATGGCTACACCTTC. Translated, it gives CSARQGYGYTF.

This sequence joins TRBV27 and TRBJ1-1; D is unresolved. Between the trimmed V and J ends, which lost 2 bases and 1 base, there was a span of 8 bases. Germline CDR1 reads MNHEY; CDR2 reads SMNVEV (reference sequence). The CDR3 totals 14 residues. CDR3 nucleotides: TGTGCCAGCAGTTTAAGGTGGGGGAACACTGAAGCTTTCTTT. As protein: CASSLRWGNTEAFF.

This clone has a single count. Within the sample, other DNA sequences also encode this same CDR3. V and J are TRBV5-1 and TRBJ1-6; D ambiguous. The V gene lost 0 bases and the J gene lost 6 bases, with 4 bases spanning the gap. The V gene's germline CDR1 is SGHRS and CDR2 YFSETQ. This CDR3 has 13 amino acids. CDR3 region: CASSLDSNSPLHF. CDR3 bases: TGCGCCAGCAGCTTGGACAGTAATTCACCCCTCCACTTT.

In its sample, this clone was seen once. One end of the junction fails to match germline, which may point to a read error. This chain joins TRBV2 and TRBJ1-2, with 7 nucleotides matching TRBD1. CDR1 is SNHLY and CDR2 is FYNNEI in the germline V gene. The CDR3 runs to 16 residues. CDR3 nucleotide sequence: TGTGCCAGCAGTGACAAGGGACAGCTTGTTAACTATGGCTATACCTTC. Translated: CASSDKGQLVNYGYTF.

CDR3 in DNA: TGCGCCAGCAGCCAGAACAGGGCAAGCGCAGATACGCAGTATTTT. Translated: CASSQNRASADTQYF. The chain joins TRBV4-3 to TRBJ2-3; a possible D gene is TRBD1 (6 bases). From germline, CDR1 is LGHNA and CDR2 YSLEER. This CDR3 spans 15 amino acids. Trimming took 3 bases from V and 4 from J, leaving 14 bases between them.

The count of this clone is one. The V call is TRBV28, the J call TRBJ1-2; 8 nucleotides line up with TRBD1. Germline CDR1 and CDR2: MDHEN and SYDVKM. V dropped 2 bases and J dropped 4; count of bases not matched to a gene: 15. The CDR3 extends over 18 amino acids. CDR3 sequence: CASSLIRTGPARFYGYTF. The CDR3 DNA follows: TGTGCCAGCAGTTTAATTCGGACAGGGCCCGCGAGGTTCTATGGCTACACCTTC.

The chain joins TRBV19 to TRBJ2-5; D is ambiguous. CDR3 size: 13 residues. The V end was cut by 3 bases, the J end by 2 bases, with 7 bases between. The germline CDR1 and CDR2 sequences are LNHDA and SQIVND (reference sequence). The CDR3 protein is CASSIRRQETQYF. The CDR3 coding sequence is TGTGCCAGTAGTATCAGAAGACAAGAGACCCAGTACTTC.

CDR3 DNA: TGCGCCAGCAGCTTATTAAGGGGTGCTGAGCAGTTCTTC. It encodes CASSLLRGAEQFF. J is TRBJ2-1 and V is TRBV5-1; D may be TRBD1 (5 bases). The germline V gene encodes CDR1 SGHRS and CDR2 YFSETQ. The CDR3 is 13 residues long. The germline V and J ends were trimmed by 2 bases and 9 bases, with 12 bases remaining between them.

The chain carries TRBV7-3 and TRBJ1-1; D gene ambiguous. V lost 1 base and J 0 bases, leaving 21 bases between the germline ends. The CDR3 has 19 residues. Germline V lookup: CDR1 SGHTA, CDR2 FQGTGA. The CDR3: CASSLKDVRASLMNTEAFF. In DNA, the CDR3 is TGTGCCAGCAGCTTAAAAGATGTTCGGGCCAGCCTCATGAACACTGAAGCTTTCTTT. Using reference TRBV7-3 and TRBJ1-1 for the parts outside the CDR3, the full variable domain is GAGVSQTPSNKVTEKGKYVELRCDPISGHTALYWYRQSLGQGPEFLIYFQGTGAADDSGLPNDRFFAVRPEGSVSTLKIQRTERGDSAVYLCASSLKDVRASLMNTEAFFGQGTRLTVV.

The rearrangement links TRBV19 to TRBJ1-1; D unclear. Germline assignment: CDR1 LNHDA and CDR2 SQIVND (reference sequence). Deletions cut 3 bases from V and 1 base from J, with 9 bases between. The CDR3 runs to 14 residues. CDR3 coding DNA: TGTGCCAGTAGTATGCAAGGGAGGAACACTGAAGCTTTCTTT. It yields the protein CASSMQGRNTEAFF. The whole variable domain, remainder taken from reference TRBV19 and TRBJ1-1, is DGGITQSPKYLFRKEGQNVTLSCEQNLNHDAMYWYRQDPGQGLRLIYYSQIVNDFQKGDIAEGYSVSREKKESFPLTVTSAQKNPTAFYLCASSMQGRNTEAFFGQGTRLTVV.

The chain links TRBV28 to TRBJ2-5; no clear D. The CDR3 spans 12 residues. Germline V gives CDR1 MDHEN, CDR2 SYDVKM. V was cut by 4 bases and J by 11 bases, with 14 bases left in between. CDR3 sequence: CASSSQLPRQYF. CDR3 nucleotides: TGTGCCAGCAGTTCCCAATTGCCTAGGCAGTACTTC.